The clone carrying this T cell receptor beta chain was seen a single time. The antigen is not known. The sample contains more than one DNA sequence encoding this CDR3. This sample is drawn from a study of lymphopenia after photon versus proton radiotherapy. Regarding the study as a whole: Post-nadir diversity loss with photons came from oligoclonal expansion, particularly CD8+ Temra cells. Photon-treated patients lost naive T cells and TCR diversity; proton-treated stayed stable. Better survival with proton therapy was suggested as possible, not demonstrated.

The table came from immunoSEQ multiplex PCR; TCRdb's copy has only in-frame clones and leaves some out. The data contain about 45,000 clones, around 86% of them singletons. The sequence was collected from a man aged 40-50 years with gastric cancer. The starting material was peripheral blood, obtained from a patient treated with photon-based radiotherapy.

CDR3 nucleotide sequence: TGTGCCAGCAGCTTGGGGCGGGGGAACACCGGGGAGCTGTTTTTT. This gives the protein CASSLGRGNTGELFF. The chain uses TRBV5-5 and TRBJ2-2, with a tentative D call TRBD2 (6 bases). Trimming cost V 0 bases and J 1 base, with 7 bases left between them. Germline lookup yields CDR1 SGHKS and CDR2 YYEKEE (reference sequence). This CDR3 is 15 amino acids long. The full variable domain, with the rest looked up from reference TRBV5-5 and TRBJ2-2, is DAGVTQSPTHLIKTRGQQVTLRCSPISGHKSVSWYQQVLGQGPQFIFQYYEKEERGRGNFPDRFSARQFPNYSSELNVNALLLGDSALYLCASSLGRGNTGELFFGEGSRLTVL.